This TCR beta chain derives from a study of a mutant IDH1 vaccine in newly diagnosed glioma. Study as a whole: Treatment recipients were approximately 62% male and about 40% female, and their mean age was approximately 42 years. Prior therapy was radiotherapy, temozolomide, or both; most received both. Study-level results: Most patients, 90% to 95%, showed vaccine-induced immune responses.

Trimming cost V 5 bases and J 3 bases; bases outside gene matches: 3. Germline-derived CDR1 and CDR2 are LNHDA and SQIVND (reference sequence). The CDR3 spans 13 residues. Time point of the sample: baseline, week 1 (first vaccination visit). Stated treatment: pre-vaccination baseline after standard-of-care therapy. New WHO grade 3 or 4 IDH1-mutant, ATRX-lost astrocytomas were present in all donors. The data were produced by immunoSEQ multiplex PCR, yet TCRdb's version contains in-frame clones alone and is incomplete. The sample records approximately 19,000 clones, over 75% being singletons. As regards this clone: The antigen is not known.

The sample in question was PBMCs, obtained from a glioma patient treated with radiotherapy, temozolomide or both. V usage is TRBV19 and J usage is TRBJ2-7; TRBD1 aligns across 8 bases. The sequence derives from a man aged 40-50 years with glioma. The CDR3 DNA follows: TGTGCCAGTAGTCTTGACAGGGGCTACGAGCAGTACTTC. Translation: CASSLDRGYEQYF. Combining the CDR3 with reference TRBV19 and TRBJ2-7 gives the whole variable domain DGGITQSPKYLFRKEGQNVTLSCEQNLNHDAMYWYRQDPGQGLRLIYYSQIVNDFQKGDIAEGYSVSREKKESFPLTVTSAQKNPTAFYLCASSLDRGYEQYFGPGTRLTVT.